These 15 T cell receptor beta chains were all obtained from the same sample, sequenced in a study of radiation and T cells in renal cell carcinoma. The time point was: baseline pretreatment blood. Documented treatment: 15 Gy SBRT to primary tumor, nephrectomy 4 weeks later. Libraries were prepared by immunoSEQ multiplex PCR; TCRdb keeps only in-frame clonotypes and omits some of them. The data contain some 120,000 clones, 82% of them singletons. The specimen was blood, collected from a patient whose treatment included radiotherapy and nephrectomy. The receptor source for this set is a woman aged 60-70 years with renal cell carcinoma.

The CDR3: CASSQTRDYEQYF. The CDR3 bases are TGTGCCAGCAGCCAGACTAGAGACTACGAGCAGTACTTC. V gene TRBV7-2 combines with J gene TRBJ2-7, with D possibly TRBD2 on 6 matching bases. Between the trimmed V and J ends, which lost 5 bases and 3 bases, there was a span of 11 bases. In germline, CDR1 is SGHTA, CDR2 FQGNSA. The CDR3 runs 13 residues. The full variable domain, completed using reference TRBV7-2 and TRBJ2-7, is GAGVSQSPSNKVTEKGKDVELRCDPISGHTALYWYRQSLGQGLEFLIYFQGNSAPDKSGLPSDRFSAERTGGSVSTLTIQRTQQEDSAVYLCASSQTRDYEQYFGPGTRLTVT.

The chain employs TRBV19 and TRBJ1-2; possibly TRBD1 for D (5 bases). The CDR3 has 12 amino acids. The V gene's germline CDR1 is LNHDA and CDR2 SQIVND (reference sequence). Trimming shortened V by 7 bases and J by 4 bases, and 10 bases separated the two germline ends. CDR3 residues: CASTPGPYGYTF. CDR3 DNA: TGTGCCAGTACACCGGGGCCCTATGGCTACACCTTC.

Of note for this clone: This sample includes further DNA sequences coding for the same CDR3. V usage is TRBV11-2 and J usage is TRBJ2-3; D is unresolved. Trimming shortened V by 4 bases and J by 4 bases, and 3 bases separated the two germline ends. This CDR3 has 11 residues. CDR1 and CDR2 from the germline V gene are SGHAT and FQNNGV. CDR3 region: CASSSSDTQYF. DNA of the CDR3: TGTGCCAGCAGCTCCTCAGATACGCAGTATTTT.

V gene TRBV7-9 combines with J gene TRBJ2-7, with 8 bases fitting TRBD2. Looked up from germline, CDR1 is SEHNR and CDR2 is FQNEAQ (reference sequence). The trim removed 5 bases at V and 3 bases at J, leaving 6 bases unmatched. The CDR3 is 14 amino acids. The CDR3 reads CASSIGGAVYEQYF. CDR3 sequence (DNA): TGTGCCAGCAGCATCGGGGGGGCCGTCTACGAGCAGTACTTC.

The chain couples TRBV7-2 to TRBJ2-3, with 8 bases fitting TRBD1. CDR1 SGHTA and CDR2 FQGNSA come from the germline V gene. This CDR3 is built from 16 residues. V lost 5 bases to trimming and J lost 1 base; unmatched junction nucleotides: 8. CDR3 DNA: TGTGCCAGCAGCACGACAGGGGTGATCGGCACAGATACGCAGTATTTT. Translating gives CASSTTGVIGTDTQYF.

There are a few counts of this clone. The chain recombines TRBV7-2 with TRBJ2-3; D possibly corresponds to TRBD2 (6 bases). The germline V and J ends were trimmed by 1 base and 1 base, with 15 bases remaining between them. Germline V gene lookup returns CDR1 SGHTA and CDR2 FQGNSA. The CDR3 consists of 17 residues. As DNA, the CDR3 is TGTGCCAGCAGCTTAGAGGCTAGCGCCACTCGCACAGATACGCAGTATTTT. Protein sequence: CASSLEASATRTDTQYF. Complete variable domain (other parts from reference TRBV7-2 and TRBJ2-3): GAGVSQSPSNKVTEKGKDVELRCDPISGHTALYWYRQSLGQGLEFLIYFQGNSAPDKSGLPSDRFSAERTGGSVSTLTIQRTQQEDSAVYLCASSLEASATRTDTQYFGPGTRLTVL.

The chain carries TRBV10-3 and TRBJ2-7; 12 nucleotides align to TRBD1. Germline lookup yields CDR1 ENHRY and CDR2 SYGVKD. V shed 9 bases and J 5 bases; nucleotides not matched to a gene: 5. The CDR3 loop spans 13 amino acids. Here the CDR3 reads CAISGTGGDEQYF. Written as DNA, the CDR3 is TGTGCCATTTCAGGGACAGGGGGCGACGAGCAGTACTTC.

The CDR3 region has the DNA TGTGCCAGTAGCCGGGTCCAGAACACTGAAGCTTTCTTT. Translating it yields CASSRVQNTEAFF. V gene TRBV28 combines with J gene TRBJ1-1; D remains unclear. CDR1 and CDR2 from the germline V gene are MDHEN and SYDVKM. Trimming pared 9 bases from V and 1 base from J, leaving 12 bases between. The CDR3 totals 13 residues. The full variable domain, its missing parts supplied by reference TRBV28 and TRBJ1-1, is DVKVTQSSRYLVKRTGEKVFLECVQDMDHENMFWYRQDPGLGLRLIYFSYDVKMKEKGDIPEGYSVSREKKERFSLILESASTNQTSMYLCASSRVQNTEAFFGQGTRLTVV.

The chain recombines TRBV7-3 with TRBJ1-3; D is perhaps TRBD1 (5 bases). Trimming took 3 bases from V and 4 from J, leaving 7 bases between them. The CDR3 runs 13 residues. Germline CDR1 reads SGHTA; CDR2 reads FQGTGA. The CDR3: CASSLTAGNTIYF. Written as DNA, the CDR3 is TGTGCCAGCAGCTTGACAGCCGGAAACACCATATATTTT.

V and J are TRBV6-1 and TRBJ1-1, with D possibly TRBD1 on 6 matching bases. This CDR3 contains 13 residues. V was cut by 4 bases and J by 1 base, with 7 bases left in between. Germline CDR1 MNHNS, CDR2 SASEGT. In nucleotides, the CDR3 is TGTGCCAGCAGTGGCAGGGGGAACACTGAAGCTTTCTTT. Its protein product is CASSGRGNTEAFF.

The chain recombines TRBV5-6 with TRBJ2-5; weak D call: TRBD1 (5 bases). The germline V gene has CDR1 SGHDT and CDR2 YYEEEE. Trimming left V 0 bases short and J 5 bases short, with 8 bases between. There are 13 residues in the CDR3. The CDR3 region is CASSLGRAETQYF. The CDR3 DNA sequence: TGTGCCAGCAGCTTGGGCAGGGCGGAGACCCAGTACTTC.

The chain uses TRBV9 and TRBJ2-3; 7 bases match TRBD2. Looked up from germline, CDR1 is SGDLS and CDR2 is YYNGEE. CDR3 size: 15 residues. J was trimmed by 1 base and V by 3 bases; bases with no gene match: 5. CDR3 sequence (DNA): TGTGCCAGCAGCGCCGATGGGGGGGGCACAGATACGCAGTATTTT. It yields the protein CASSADGGGTDTQYF. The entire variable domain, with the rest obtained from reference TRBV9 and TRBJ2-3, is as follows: DSGVTQTPKHLITATGQRVTLRCSPRSGDLSVYWYQQSLDQGLQFLIQYYNGEERAKGNILERFSAQQFPDLHSELNLSSLELGDSALYFCASSADGGGTDTQYFGPGTRLTVL.

CDR3 DNA sequence: TGTGCCAGCAGCTCCTGGACAGGGGGAATCATGAACACTGAAGCTTTCTTT. Amino acid sequence: CASSSWTGGIMNTEAFF. The gene calls are TRBV11-2 and TRBJ1-1, with 10 bases matching TRBD1. The CDR3 is made up of 17 amino acids. V shed 4 bases and J 0 bases; nucleotides not matched to a gene: 8. The V gene's germline CDR1 is SGHAT and CDR2 FQNNGV. Variable domain in full (rest from reference TRBV11-2 and TRBJ1-1): EAGVAQSPRYKIIEKRQSVAFWCNPISGHATLYWYQQILGQGPKLLIQFQNNGVVDDSQLPKDRFSAERLKGVDSTLKIQPAKLEDSAVYLCASSSWTGGIMNTEAFFGQGTRLTVV.

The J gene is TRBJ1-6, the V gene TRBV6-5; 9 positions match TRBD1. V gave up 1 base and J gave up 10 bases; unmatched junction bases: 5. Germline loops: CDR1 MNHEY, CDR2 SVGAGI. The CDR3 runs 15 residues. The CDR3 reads CASSYLPGQGSPLHF. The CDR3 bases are TGTGCCAGCAGTTACTTGCCGGGACAGGGCTCACCCCTCCACTTT.

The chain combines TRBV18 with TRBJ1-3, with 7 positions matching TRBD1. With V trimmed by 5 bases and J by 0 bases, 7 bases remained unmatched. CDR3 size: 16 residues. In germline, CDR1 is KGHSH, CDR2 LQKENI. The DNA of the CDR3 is TGTGCCAGCTCAAACGGACAGGCCAACTCTGGAAACACCATATATTTT. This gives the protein CASSNGQANSGNTIYF.